Below are 11 T cell receptor beta chains sequenced from a single sample in a study of T-cell memory formation after mild COVID-19. TCRdb ran MiXCR on the 5' RACE reads and lists one entry per CDR3 protein. The data hold 200,000 to 250,000 distinct CDR3 sequences, with more than 8% observed a single time. Sequencing was performed on PBMCs or a T cell subset sorted from them (not recorded which). Receptor source: a man younger than 30 who had mild COVID-19 (a few samples of this study predate the infection). Cell type and time point are not known.

The CDR3 protein is CASRCWDRTYEQYV. CDR3 DNA sequence: TGTGCCAGCAGATGCTGGGACAGAACTTACGAGCAGTACGTC. The chain combines TRBV7-2 with TRBJ2-7, with 7 bases that match TRBD1. The CDR3 totals 14 residues. Per the germline V gene, CDR1 is SGHTA and CDR2 is FQGNSA. J lost 4 bases, V lost 6 bases, and 9 bases had no gene match.

This clonotype was detected only a few times. The chain joins TRBV10-2 to TRBJ1-2, with D unresolved. Germline loops: CDR1 WSHSY, CDR2 SAAADI. V was trimmed by 1 base and J by 4 bases, leaving 10 bases between them. The length of the CDR3 is 14 residues. CDR3 amino acids: CASSEFGLPYGYTF. The DNA of the CDR3 is TGCGCCAGCAGTGAGTTCGGACTACCCTATGGCTACACCTTC.

This clonotype was recorded a few times. The chain carries TRBV5-1 and TRBJ2-5; maybe TRBD1 (6 bases). This CDR3 spans 17 amino acids. The V gene lost 6 bases and the J gene lost 1 base, with 22 bases spanning the gap. Germline V gene data show CDR1 as SGHRS and CDR2 as YFSETQ. CDR3 sequence reads: CASTQTSPTGVQETQYF. CDR3 sequence (DNA): TGCGCCAGCACCCAAACCTCACCGACAGGCGTCCAAGAGACCCAGTACTTC.

This sequence joins TRBV5-4 and TRBJ1-6; 10 nucleotides agree with TRBD1. Germline V gives CDR1 SGHNT, CDR2 YYREEE (reference sequence). Trimming cost V 5 bases and J 10 bases; bases outside gene matches: 6. The CDR3 runs 14 residues. CDR3 residues: CASRQGQGDSPLHF. Written as DNA, the CDR3 is TGTGCCAGCAGGCAAGGACAGGGGGACTCACCCCTCCACTTT.

This sequence joins TRBV20-1 and TRBJ2-1, with TRBD2 matching over 7 bases. CDR1 and CDR2 (germline): DFQATT, SNEGSKA (reference sequence). J gave up 0 bases and V 4 bases, and 6 bases lay outside the gene matches. The CDR3 extends over 15 amino acids. CDR3: CSANLLADSYNEQFF. The CDR3 bases are TGCAGTGCTAACTTGCTAGCGGACTCCTACAATGAGCAGTTCTTC.

V usage is TRBV4-3 and J usage is TRBJ2-3; tentative D call: TRBD2 (5 bases). CDR3 length: 15 amino acids. Germline CDR1 is LGHNA and CDR2 is YSLEER. The V end lost 1 base, the J end lost 4 bases, and 12 bases lay between the germline ends. The CDR3 region is CASSQVPVGADTQYF. CDR3 nucleotide sequence: TGCGCCAGCAGCCAAGTTCCGGTCGGGGCAGATACGCAGTATTTT.

As for this clonotype: A much more abundant neighbour one base away suggests this may be a read error. V gene TRBV5-6 combines with J gene TRBJ2-5; 8 bases line up with TRBD1. Per the germline V gene, CDR1 is SGHDT and CDR2 is YYEEEE. Germline trimming cut 5 bases from V and 5 bases from J; bases unmatched to any gene: 11. This CDR3 is built from 15 residues. Here the CDR3 DNA reads TGTGCCAGCAGGGCCGGGACAGGATTCCACGAGACCCAGTACTTC. Translating gives CASRAGTGFHETQYF.

This clonotype came up a few times. The chain links TRBV20-1 to TRBJ2-5, with D hard to call. Germline V CDR1 and CDR2: DFQATT, SNEGSKA (reference sequence). This CDR3 comprises 12 residues. V lost 5 bases and J lost 2, with 9 bases in between. CDR3 nucleotides: TGCAGTGCTGGTCGGGTGCAAGAGACCCAGTACTTC. Its protein product is CSAGRVQETQYF.

This clonotype was counted many times. This chain links TRBV7-2 with TRBJ2-5, with D perhaps assigned TRBD1 or TRBD2 (5 bases each). Germline lookup yields CDR1 SGHTA and CDR2 FQGNSA. The CDR3 consists of 14 residues. Trimming took off 1 base at V and 6 bases at J, with 12 bases between the two ends. This CDR3 is CASSLGRREQTQYF. In nucleotides, the CDR3 is TGTGCCAGCAGCTTAGGGCGCAGGGAGCAGACCCAGTACTTC.

This rearrangement joins TRBV19 to TRBJ2-1; possibly TRBD2 for D (5 bases). The germline V gene encodes CDR1 LNHDA and CDR2 SQIVND (reference sequence). V shed 7 bases and J shed 6 bases, with 16 bases lying between them. This CDR3 region has 14 residues. CDR3 sequence: CASTEGRPGNEQFF. CDR3 DNA: TGTGCCAGTACCGAAGGGAGACCAGGCAATGAGCAGTTCTTC.

This clonotype came up many times. The chain is built from TRBV4-3 and TRBJ1-2; possible D gene TRBD1, 5 bases. This CDR3 is built from 13 residues. Trimming removed 5 bases at V and 2 bases at J, with 9 bases between. The germline V gene encodes CDR1 LGHNA and CDR2 YSLEER. CDR3 loop: CASSSGPNYGYTF. DNA for the CDR3: TGCGCCAGCAGCTCGGGACCGAACTATGGCTACACCTTC.